These T cell receptor beta chains were read from a single sample in a study of blood T cell repertoires in COVID-19. Using immunoSEQ multiplex PCR, the repertoire was profiled, and TCRdb retains in-frame clones only, with some absent. The sample lists fewer than 300,000 clones, 70% to 90% occurring once. Sequenced material: peripheral blood. Receptors were obtained from a man in his fifties with COVID-19, enrolled during active disease. CDR3s include the opening cysteine and the closing phenylalanine or tryptophan. The D gene is left open where the match is weak. Clone size, where shown, is once, few, many, or a class for clones that have expanded.

>once|-|TRBV5-1|TRBJ2-5
CASTWDTAQVETQYF
TGCGCCAGTACCTGGGACACTGCCCAGGTGGAGACCCAGTACTTC
>-|-|TRBV30|TRBJ1-3
CAWHGVRSGNTIYF
TGTGCCTGGCATGGAGTCCGCTCTGGAAACACCATATATTTT
>-|-|TRBV25-1|TRBJ2-7
CASSVFRGNYEQYF
TGTGCCAGCAGCGTTTTTAGGGGAAACTACGAGCAGTACTTC
>-|TRBD1|TRBV7-9|TRBJ2-1
CASSLGLTQGDEQFF
TGTGCCAGCAGCTTAGGGCTGACCCAGGGGGATGAGCAGTTCTTC
>few|-|TRBV21-1|TRBJ2-1
CASSKECGEQFF
TGTGCCAGCAGCAAAGAGTGCGGTGAGCAGTTCTTC
>-|-|TRBV9|TRBJ1-5
CASSVGDNSNQPQHF
TGTGCCAGCAGCGTAGGGGACAATAGCAATCAGCCCCAGCATTTT
>-|TRBD1|TRBV3-1/TRBV3-2|TRBJ2-1
CASSLATGGAYNEQFF
TGTGCCAGCAGCCTAGCTACAGGGGGCGCTTACAATGAGCAGTTCTTC
>-|TRBD1|TRBV19|TRBJ1-6
CASSRGQGIAGSYNSPLHF
TGTGCCAGTAGTAGGGGACAGGGGATCGCCGGGTCGTATAATTCACCCCTCCACTTT
>-|TRBD1|TRBV5-4|TRBJ1-4
CASSERTGSNEKLFF
TGTGCCAGCAGCGAAAGGACAGGGAGTAATGAAAAACTGTTTTTT
>-|-|TRBV10-1|TRBJ2-2
CASSEDAAGNTGELFF
TGCGCCAGCAGTGAGGACGCTGCGGGGAACACCGGGGAGCTGTTTTTT
>few|TRBD1|TRBV11-3|TRBJ2-2
CASSTRTGGGTGELFF
TGTGCCAGCAGCACTCGGACAGGGGGCGGAACCGGGGAGCTGTTTTTT
>-|TRBD2|TRBV12-5|TRBJ2-5
CASGLEGLAGPRSETQYF
TGTGCTAGTGGTTTGGAGGGACTAGCGGGGCCTCGATCGGAGACCCAGTACTTC
>few|-|TRBV19|TRBJ1-6
CATPLQVPNPARTCSYNSPLHF
TGTGCCACCCCCCTTCAGGTCCCAAACCCAGCACGTACTTGCTCCTATAATTCACCCCTCCACTTT
>-|-|TRBV5-1|TRBJ2-7
CASKPGVGGYEQYF
TGCGCCAGCAAACCAGGGGTCGGAGGCTACGAGCAGTACTTC
>-|TRBD1|TRBV5-5|TRBJ1-1
CASSVTGGQTEAFF
TGTGCCAGCAGCGTGACAGGGGGCCAGACTGAAGCTTTCTTT
>-|-|TRBV7-9|TRBJ2-3
CASSPLRDTQYF
TGTGCCAGCAGCCCACTTCGGGATACGCAGTATTTT
>once|-|TRBV7-2|TRBJ2-1
CASSLVGARSYNEQFF
TGTGCCAGCAGCTTAGTGGGAGCGCGCTCCTACAATGAGCAGTTCTTC
>-|TRBD2|TRBV5-4|TRBJ2-7
CASSQGRGLALDEQYF
TGTGCCAGCAGCCAAGGAAGGGGACTAGCGTTAGATGAGCAGTACTTC
>-|TRBD2|TRBV6-1|TRBJ2-3
CASSGIAGGGTDTQYF
TGTGCCAGCAGTGGGATAGCGGGAGGGGGGACAGATACGCAGTATTTT
>-|TRBD1|TRBV28|TRBJ1-5
CASNLGGGGMSNQPQHF
TGTGCCAGCAACCTGGGCGGAGGGGGCATGAGCAATCAGCCCCAGCATTTT
>-|-|TRBV13|TRBJ2-5
CASSLRSRETQYF
TGTGCCAGCAGCCTAAGGAGTCGAGAGACCCAGTACTTC
>-|-|TRBV12-2|TRBJ1-6
CASRHTGGWGVDSPLHF
TGTGCAAGTCGCCACACGGGAGGGTGGGGTGTGGATTCACCCCTCCACTTT
>-|TRBD2|TRBV14|TRBJ2-1
CASSRGLAGGNEQFF
TGTGCCAGCAGCCGGGGACTAGCGGGAGGGAATGAGCAGTTCTTC
>-|TRBD2|TRBV7-9|TRBJ2-1
CASSRGGDSYNEQFF
TGTGCCAGCAGCCGCGGGGGGGACTCCTACAATGAGCAGTTCTTC
>-|-|TRBV12-3/TRBV12-4|TRBJ1-1
CASSFQYNTEAFF
TGTGCCAGCAGTTTTCAGTATAACACTGAAGCTTTCTTT
>-|-|TRBV5-6|TRBJ1-3
CASSLAPGISGNTIYF
TGTGCCAGCAGCTTGGCGCCGGGAATCTCTGGAAACACCATATATTTT
>-|TRBD2|TRBV6-6|TRBJ2-2
CASSYPGLANTGELFF
TGTGCCAGCAGTTACCCGGGACTAGCCAACACCGGGGAGCTGTTTTTT
>-|-|TRBV18|TRBJ2-2
CASSRRASPNTGELFF
TGTGCCAGCTCACGTCGGGCTAGCCCGAACACCGGGGAGCTGTTTTTT
>-|-|TRBV10-3|TRBJ1-3
CAISERQASSGNTIYF
TGTGCCATCAGCGAAAGACAGGCGAGCTCTGGAAACACCATATATTTT
>-|TRBD2|TRBV6-5|TRBJ2-1
CASSYRLTSSYEQFF
TGTGCCAGCAGTTACCGACTGACTAGCTCTTATGAGCAGTTCTTC
>-|-|TRBV5-6|TRBJ1-2
CASSRGGTGNGYTF
TGTGCCAGCAGCCGCGGCGGGACGGGAAATGGCTACACCTTC
>-|TRBD2|TRBV24-1|TRBJ2-3
CATSDPSGSVDTQYF
TGTGCCACCAGTGACCCGAGCGGGAGTGTAGATACGCAGTATTTT
>-|-|TRBV7-2|TRBJ2-7
CASSPGRAGATAYEQYF
TGTGCCAGCAGCCCCGGAAGGGCGGGGGCCACTGCCTACGAGCAGTACTTC
>-|-|TRBV19|TRBJ2-1
CASSISESGWNEQFF
TGTGCCAGTAGTATTAGCGAGAGCGGTTGGAATGAGCAGTTCTTC
>-|-|TRBV2|TRBJ2-1
CASSEGLIVTDEQFF
TGTGCCAGCAGTGAAGGGTTGATAGTCACGGATGAGCAGTTCTTC
>-|-|TRBV7-9|TRBJ1-5
CASSRTASEPQHF
TGTGCCAGCAGCCGAACAGCTTCTGAGCCCCAGCATTTT
>-|TRBD1|TRBV7-9|TRBJ2-1
CASSPGTGGQRELYNEQFF
TGTGCCAGCAGCCCCGGGACAGGGGGCCAGCGGGAGCTCTACAATGAGCAGTTCTTC
>-|-|TRBV18|TRBJ2-5
CASSPHREETQYF
TGTGCCAGCTCACCACACCGGGAGGAGACCCAGTACTTC
>once|TRBD1|TRBV5-6|TRBJ1-1
CASSANGQGLNTEAFF
TGTGCCAGCAGCGCGAACGGACAGGGGCTGAACACTGAAGCTTTCTTT
>-|-|TRBV7-2|TRBJ2-1
CASSPRHNTGHNYNEQFF
TGTGCCAGCAGCCCCCGCCATAACACGGGACATAACTACAATGAGCAGTTCTTC
>-|TRBD1|TRBV12-3/TRBV12-4|TRBJ1-1
CASSLGGTGGAFF
TGTGCCAGCAGTTTAGGAGGAACAGGGGGAGCTTTCTTT
>few|-|TRBV7-3|TRBJ2-2
CASSLARAGRTGELFF
TGTGCCAGCAGCTTAGCCCGGGCAGGGCGGACCGGGGAGCTGTTTTTT
>-|TRBD1|TRBV29-1|TRBJ2-1
CSVNRGYNEQFF
TGCAGCGTAAACAGGGGTTACAATGAGCAGTTCTTC
>few|TRBD1|TRBV7-9|TRBJ2-7
CASSSDRVAYEQYF
TGTGCCAGCAGCTCGGACAGGGTGGCCTACGAGCAGTACTTC
>-|TRBD1|TRBV7-2|TRBJ1-2
CASSVDRVGGYTF
TGTGCCAGCAGCGTGGACAGGGTTGGTGGCTACACCTTC
>-|TRBD2|TRBV29-1|TRBJ2-5
CSVGRLAQYQETQYF
TGCAGCGTTGGAAGACTAGCACAGTACCAAGAGACCCAGTACTTC
>-|-|TRBV3-1/TRBV3-2|TRBJ2-7
CASSQDTHRSYEQYF
TGTGCCAGCAGCCAAGATACCCACAGATCCTACGAGCAGTACTTC
>few|-|TRBV5-5|TRBJ1-1
CASSASGTTNTEAFF
TGTGCCAGCAGCGCTTCAGGGACAACGAACACTGAAGCTTTCTTT
>-|-|TRBV29-1|TRBJ2-1
CSVEDGVSYNEQFF
TGCAGCGTTGAAGACGGGGTCTCCTACAATGAGCAGTTCTTC
>-|TRBD1|TRBV2|TRBJ1-5
CASSVRGENQPQHF
TGTGCCAGCAGTGTCAGGGGGGAAAATCAGCCCCAGCATTTT